Sequencing of this TCR beta chain was carried out in a study of T cells in Graves' hyperthyroidism and ophthalmopathy. V was clipped by 2 bases and J by 1 base; unmatched bases: 4. Germline values: CDR1 SGHAT, CDR2 FQNNGV. The CDR3 totals 15 residues. Researchers took RNA transcripts and amplified the TCR beta CDR3 regions from them. During a first-round RT-PCR of the TCR CDR3, the HTBI primer set was used. TCRdb fed the multiplex PCR reads into MiXCR, producing one record per CDR3 protein. The sample lists hundreds of thousands of distinct CDR3 sequences, 20% occurring once. There are many counts of this clonotype.

The receptor's source is a man aged 25-45 years with Graves' ophthalmopathy. Specimen: blood. The V call is TRBV11-2, the J call TRBJ1-1, with 7 bases lining up with TRBD1. CDR3 in amino acids: CASSLRRTGNTEAFF. In nucleotides, the CDR3 is TGTGCCAGCAGCTTAAGGCGGACAGGGAACACTGAAGCTTTCTTT.